This is a list of T cell receptor beta chains from one sample in a study of T cells after yellow fever vaccination. TCRdb reprocessed the 5' RACE reads with MiXCR, giving one entry per CDR3 protein. The sample records around 340,000 distinct CDR3 sequences, roughly 8.7% being singletons. The sequencing here drew on PBMCs, taken on the day of the first yellow fever vaccination. Every receptor here comes from a man aged 18 to 30 who received the YFV17D yellow fever vaccine. Each CDR3 is given with its conserved first and last residue. A D gene is named only where the DNA matches it firmly. Only some rows state a clone size, as once, few, many or a class for expanded clones.

J	V	size	D	DNA	CDR3
TRBJ1-6	TRBV4-1	many	-	TGCGCCAGCAGCCCTACCCCGGTAAATTCACCCCTCCACTTT	CASSPTPVNSPLHF
TRBJ2-5	TRBV5-4	few	TRBD2	TGTGCCAGCAGCCTCCCAGCAGCGGGGGTCGAGACCCAGTACTTC	CASSLPAAGVETQYF
TRBJ1-1	TRBV5-1	-	-	TGCGCCAGCAGCTTTTACCTGGGGGGAGGGGACACTGAAGCTTTCTTT	CASSFYLGGGDTEAFF
TRBJ2-2	TRBV5-1	few	TRBD1	TGCGCCAGCAGCTTCCGGACAGGGGATCCCGGGGAGCTGTTTTTT	CASSFRTGDPGELFF
TRBJ2-3	TRBV14	few	-	TGTGCCAGCAGCCAAGGAGACGTTATAGATACGCAGTATTTT	CASSQGDVIDTQYF
TRBJ1-2	TRBV10-3	many	-	TGTGCCATCAGGGGGGAACAGTTAATGAGCCACACCTTC	CAIRGEQLMSHTF
TRBJ2-1	TRBV7-9	few	TRBD1	TGTGCCAGCAGCTCCGTGGGGACAGGGATTTACAATGAGCAGTTCTTC	CASSSVGTGIYNEQFF
TRBJ1-5	TRBV7-9	many	TRBD1	TGTGCCAGCAGCCGAGTTTCAGGGGGCGCAAGCAATCAGCCCCAGCATTTT	CASSRVSGGASNQPQHF
TRBJ2-7	TRBV20-1	-	TRBD1	TGCAGTGCTGCTCCGGGACAGGGAGATTCCTACGAGCAGTACTTC	CSAAPGQGDSYEQYF
TRBJ2-5	TRBV12-3/TRBV12-4	few	TRBD1	TGTGCCAGCAGTCACACCTACCGGGACAGAGAGACCCAGTACTTC	CASSHTYRDRETQYF
TRBJ1-4	TRBV4-3	-	-	TGCGCCAGCAGCCAAGAGAGCCCATCCAAAGGGCCTATAATGAGGAAACTGTTTTTT	CASSQESPSKGPIMRKLFF
TRBJ2-2	TRBV7-2	-	-	TGTGCCAGCAGCCGGCGGACAGCCCGCTGGGCCGGGGAGCTGTTTTTT	CASSRRTARWAGELFF
TRBJ2-1	TRBV7-9	few	-	TGTGCCAGCAGCCCCTCGGTTAGTAGTGAGCAGTTCTTC	CASSPSVSSEQFF
TRBJ2-5	TRBV7-9	-	-	TGTGCCAGCAGCTTACGCGACAGATTTGATCAAGAGACCCAGTACTTC	CASSLRDRFDQETQYF
TRBJ2-5	TRBV21-1	few	-	TGTGCCAGTGCCATTCACCTTGGGACTCAAGAGACCCAGTACTTC	CASAIHLGTQETQYF
TRBJ1-2	TRBV20-1	many	-	TGCAGTGCTAGAGATCTGGGGGCTTATACTGGCTACACCTTC	CSARDLGAYTGYTF
TRBJ1-4	TRBV25-1	few	-	TGTGCCAGCAGAAGAGGTGCAAGGAGCACCGCAACTAATGAAAAACTGTTTTTT	CASRRGARSTATNEKLFF
TRBJ2-5	TRBV11-3	many	-	TGTGCCAGCAGCTTAGATCTCGCTAAGCAAGAGACCCAGTACTTC	CASSLDLAKQETQYF
TRBJ2-3	TRBV5-1	-	TRBD1	TGCGCCAGCAGCATACCGACAGGGGGAGATACGCAGTATTTT	CASSIPTGGDTQYF
TRBJ2-2	TRBV23-1	-	TRBD1	TGCGCCAGCAGCCTGAGCCCGAACAGGGGTAACACCGGGGAGCTGTTTTTT	CASSLSPNRGNTGELFF
TRBJ1-4	TRBV5-1	few	TRBD1	TGCGCCAGCAGCTTGATTGGACAGGGAAGCTCTGAAAAACTGTTTTTT	CASSLIGQGSSEKLFF
TRBJ1-6	TRBV12-3/TRBV12-4	few	TRBD1	TGTGCCAGCAGTTTGGGACAGACGGTCCACTTT	CASSLGQTVHF
TRBJ2-7	TRBV7-9	-	-	TGTGCCAGCAGCCAAGGCATTGGGGCAGGCTACGAGCAGTACTTC	CASSQGIGAGYEQYF
TRBJ1-1	TRBV6-5	few	-	TGTGCCAGCAGTTACTCGACAACCTTAGGATTTGAAGCTTTCTTT	CASSYSTTLGFEAFF
TRBJ2-2	TRBV12-3/TRBV12-4	few	TRBD1	TGTGCCAGCAGTTTCCGACAGGGAACCGGGGAGCTGTTTTTT	CASSFRQGTGELFF
TRBJ2-5	TRBV23-1	few	TRBD1	TGCGCCAGAACGAACCCCAACCGACAGGGAAACCAAGAGACCCAGTACTTC	CARTNPNRQGNQETQYF
TRBJ1-5	TRBV11-2	-	-	TGTGCCAGCAGCTTAGAATTGCGGCGGAGACTTAGCAATCAGCCCCAGCATTTT	CASSLELRRRLSNQPQHF
TRBJ2-5	TRBV20-1	few	-	TGCAGTGCTAGATCCCAGGGGGGACAAGAGACCCAGTACTTC	CSARSQGGQETQYF
TRBJ2-2	TRBV12-3/TRBV12-4	-	TRBD1	TGTGCCAGCAGTCCTAGGACAGGGATCACCGGGGAGCTGTTTTTT	CASSPRTGITGELFF
TRBJ1-1	TRBV5-6	-	-	TGTGCCAGCAGCCTCGGGGGTGGGAGGGACACTGAAGCTTTCTTT	CASSLGGGRDTEAFF
TRBJ1-6	TRBV4-3	few	-	TGCGCCAGCAGGCGTACCCAGGGATCGGAATCACCCCTCCACTTT	CASRRTQGSESPLHF
TRBJ1-1	TRBV7-2	-	-	TGTGCCAGCAGCTTAGCGTATGATAGGGGTGAAGCTTTCTTT	CASSLAYDRGEAFF
TRBJ2-3	TRBV9	many	-	TGTGCCAGCAGCCCACGGAGGGGGGCAGCGTACTTCACAGATACGCAGTATTTT	CASSPRRGAAYFTDTQYF
TRBJ1-2	TRBV30	-	TRBD1	TGTGCCTGGAGTGCGGACAGGGTCTATGGCTACACCTTC	CAWSADRVYGYTF
TRBJ1-4	TRBV4-3	-	-	TGCGCCAGCAGCCAAGAAGGAGTCACTAATGAAAAACTGTTTTTT	CASSQEGVTNEKLFF
TRBJ1-5	TRBV27	-	-	TGTGCCAGCAGCCGTCAAGGCCCGCTCGGCAATCAGCCCCAGCATTTT	CASSRQGPLGNQPQHF
TRBJ1-2	TRBV7-9	few	TRBD1	TGTGCCAGCAGCTTAGACCCGGGACAGGGAACTAACTATGGCTACACCTTC	CASSLDPGQGTNYGYTF
TRBJ2-7	TRBV11-2	many	-	TGTGCCAGCAGCTTAGCGGGAGTAGACGAGCAGTACTTC	CASSLAGVDEQYF
TRBJ1-5	TRBV7-9	few	-	TGTGCCAGCAGCTTAGCAGACAATCAGCCCCAGCATTTT	CASSLADNQPQHF
TRBJ1-5	TRBV5-1	-	-	TGCGCCAGCAGCTTGGGGACACCCAGCAATCAGCCCCAGCATTTT	CASSLGTPSNQPQHF
TRBJ2-4	TRBV11-2	few	-	TGTGCCAGCAGCTTAGATAGGCAGGGTATTCAGTACTTC	CASSLDRQGIQYF
TRBJ2-3	TRBV5-6	many	TRBD2	TGTGCCAGCAGCTTGTTGGCTAGCGGGGACACAGATACGCAGTATTTT	CASSLLASGDTDTQYF
TRBJ2-3	TRBV6-2/TRBV6-3	many	-	TGTGCCAGCAGGATCACAGATACGCAGTATTTT	CASRITDTQYF
TRBJ1-2	TRBV20-1	-	-	TGCAGTGCCCCTAACCTGGCTAACTATGGCTACACCTTC	CSAPNLANYGYTF
TRBJ2-5	TRBV7-2	-	TRBD2	TGTGCCAGCAGCGCCATTGGGGGGGGGGAGACCCAGTACTTC	CASSAIGGGETQYF
TRBJ2-7	TRBV30	-	-	TGTGCCTGGAGTGCCGGGACCGCTTTCTACGAGCAGTACTTC	CAWSAGTAFYEQYF
TRBJ2-3	TRBV29-1	few	-	TGCAGCGTTGAAGCTTGGGAGTTGGTCTCCACAGATACGCAGTATTTT	CSVEAWELVSTDTQYF
TRBJ1-5	TRBV6-2/TRBV6-3	-	-	TGTGCCAGCAGAAACAGGGTGCTCAATCAGCCCCAGCATTTT	CASRNRVLNQPQHF
TRBJ1-2	TRBV29-1	-	TRBD1	TGCAGCGTTGAGGTAACGACAGGGGGCCGTGGCTACACCTTC	CSVEVTTGGRGYTF
TRBJ2-2	TRBV6-2/TRBV6-3	many	-	TGTGCCAGCAGTTACTCCCACCTGGAGCTGTTTTTT	CASSYSHLELFF
TRBJ2-2	TRBV7-3	few	-	TGTGCCAGCAGCTTGGGCGGGCTACCTAGTGGCGGGGAGCTGTTTTTT	CASSLGGLPSGGELFF
TRBJ2-1	TRBV7-2	many	TRBD2	TGTGCCAGCAGCTTTCAAAGCGGGGGGGCCGTGGTGAATGAGCAGTTCTTC	CASSFQSGGAVVNEQFF
TRBJ2-1	TRBV6-6	-	-	TGTGCCAGCAGTGTTGACGATGAGCAGTTCTTC	CASSVDDEQFF
TRBJ2-1	TRBV27	few	TRBD2	TGTGCCAGCCGTAGCGGGGGGACGGTGTTGTTCTTC	CASRSGGTVLFF
TRBJ2-1	TRBV7-2	few	-	TGTGCCAGCAGCTTATCCCCAGCGAAGCAGGAGCAGTTCTTC	CASSLSPAKQEQFF
TRBJ1-2	TRBV20-1	few	-	TGCAGTGCTACGGCTTTGGTCTATGGCTACACCTTC	CSATALVYGYTF
TRBJ2-3	TRBV5-1	-	TRBD1	TGCGCCAGCAGCTGGACAGGGGTCGCTAGCACAGATACGCAGTATTTT	CASSWTGVASTDTQYF
TRBJ1-6	TRBV2	few	-	TGTGCCAGCAGTCACAGGGATTCACCCCTCCACTTT	CASSHRDSPLHF